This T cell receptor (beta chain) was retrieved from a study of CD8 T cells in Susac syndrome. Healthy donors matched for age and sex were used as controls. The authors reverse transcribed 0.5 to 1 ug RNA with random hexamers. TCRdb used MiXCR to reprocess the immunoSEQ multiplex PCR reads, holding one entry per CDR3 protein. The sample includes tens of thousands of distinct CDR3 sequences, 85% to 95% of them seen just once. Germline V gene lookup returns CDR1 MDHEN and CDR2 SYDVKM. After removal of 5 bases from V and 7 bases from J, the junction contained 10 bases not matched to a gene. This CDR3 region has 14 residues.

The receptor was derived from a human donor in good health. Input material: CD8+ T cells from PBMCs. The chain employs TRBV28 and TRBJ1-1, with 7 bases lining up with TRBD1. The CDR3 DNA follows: TGTGCCAGCAGTCCACTTCAGGGGGTAGGTGAAGCTTTCTTT. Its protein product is CASSPLQGVGEAFF.